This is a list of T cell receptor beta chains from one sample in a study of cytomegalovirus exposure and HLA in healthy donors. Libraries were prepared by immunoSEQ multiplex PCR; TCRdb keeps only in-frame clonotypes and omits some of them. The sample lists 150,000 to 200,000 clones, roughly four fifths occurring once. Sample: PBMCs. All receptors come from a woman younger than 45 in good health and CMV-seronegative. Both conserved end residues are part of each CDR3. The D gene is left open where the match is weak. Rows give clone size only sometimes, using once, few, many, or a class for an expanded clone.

TGTGCCAGTAGTAACAGGGTTTTCACCTACGAGCAGTACTTC	CASSNRVFTYEQYF	TRBJ2-7	TRBV19	.	.
TGTGCCAGCACTTCGACAGGGACTAGCGGGATCAAGACCCAGTACTTC	CASTSTGTSGIKTQYF	TRBJ2-5	TRBV28	.	TRBD2
TGTGCCAGCAGCCCCGGGACTAGAGGCTACGAGCAGTACTTC	CASSPGTRGYEQYF	TRBJ2-7	TRBV9	.	TRBD2
TGTGCCAGCAGTAACGGACAGGGGGCGGTAAACATTCAGTACTTC	CASSNGQGAVNIQYF	TRBJ2-4	TRBV27	.	TRBD1
TGTGCCACCAAGGGGGTCGAATCACCCCTCCACTTT	CATKGVESPLHF	TRBJ1-6	TRBV5-4	.	.
TGTGCCAGCAGCTCCTTACAGGGGCTGACGAACACTGAAGCTTTCTTT	CASSSLQGLTNTEAFF	TRBJ1-1	TRBV7-2	.	TRBD1
TGTGCCACTTCGGAGAGACTAGCGCCCGGTTTTAAGCTGTTTTTT	CATSERLAPGFKLFF	TRBJ2-2	TRBV7-9	.	TRBD2
TGTGCCAGCAGCTTGGCCGACAGGGTAAACTATGGCTACACCTTC	CASSLADRVNYGYTF	TRBJ1-2	TRBV5-4	few	TRBD1
TGTGCCACCCTGACAGGGGGCGAGCCCGTCTATGGCTACACCTTC	CATLTGGEPVYGYTF	TRBJ1-2	TRBV19	once	TRBD1
TGTGCCAGCAGTCCAAGGACACCTCAACAAGAGACCCAGTACTTC	CASSPRTPQQETQYF	TRBJ2-5	TRBV27	.	.